One and the same sample provided the 17 T cell receptor beta chains below, sequenced in a study of T cell responses to AZD1222 COVID-19 vaccine. The assay was immunoSEQ multiplex PCR, and TCRdb's table has in-frame clones only and misses some. The sample consists of some 66,000 clones, more than 85% of them appearing once. Specimen: peripheral blood, collected on day 0 of AZD1222 vaccination. Receptors were obtained from an adult in good health.

The chain uses TRBV28 and TRBJ1-2, with unresolved D. CDR3 length: 13 amino acids. The V end lost 8 bases, the J end lost 7 bases, and 17 bases lay between the germline ends. Germline CDR1 and CDR2: MDHEN and SYDVKM. The CDR3 spells CASRFEGRRGYTF. The CDR3 DNA follows: TGTGCCAGCCGCTTCGAGGGTAGACGTGGCTACACCTTC.

V gene TRBV10-3 combines with J gene TRBJ2-3; 8 bases align to TRBD2. This CDR3 is built from 16 residues. V trimming: 5 bases; J trimming: 2 bases; junction bases outside the gene matches: 9. Germline V gives CDR1 ENHRY, CDR2 SYGVKD. The DNA for the CDR3 is TGTGCCATCAGTTCCGGGACGGGAGGGCCCACAGATACGCAGTATTTT. Its translation is CAISSGTGGPTDTQYF.

The chain joins TRBV5-1 to TRBJ1-2; TRBD1 aligns across 8 bases. The CDR3 spans 16 residues. The J segment lost 6 bases and the V segment lost 4 bases, leaving 14 bases of the junction unmatched. Germline CDR1 SGHRS, CDR2 YFSETQ. CDR3 nucleotides: TGCGCCAGCAGCCCGGATTACTACAGGGGGAGGAATGGCTACACCTTC. This codes for CASSPDYYRGRNGYTF.

This sequence joins TRBV18 and TRBJ1-5, with no clear D. The V gene lost 1 base and the J gene lost 11 bases, with 18 bases spanning the gap. Germline assignment: CDR1 KGHSH and CDR2 LQKENI. CDR3 length: 15 amino acids. CDR3 nucleotide sequence: TGTGCCAGCTCACCACGTTCTTCTCCCGATGTGGCCCAGCATTTT. Translating it yields CASSPRSSPDVAQHF.

The chain employs TRBV30 and TRBJ1-2; D remains ambiguous. The length of the CDR3 is 14 residues. Per the germline V gene, CDR1 is GTSNPN and CDR2 is SVGIG (reference sequence). Trimming took off 2 bases at V and 2 bases at J, with 12 bases between the two ends. The DNA of the CDR3 is TGTGCCTGGAGTTCGACGGGCCCCAACTATGGCTACACCTTC. Its translation is CAWSSTGPNYGYTF.

This chain joins TRBV11-3 and TRBJ2-7; perhaps D is TRBD1 or TRBD2 (7 bases each). The CDR3 loop spans 16 amino acids. V was trimmed by 0 bases and J by 1 base, leaving 13 bases between them. Per the germline V gene, CDR1 is SGHNT and CDR2 is YENEEA. CDR3 in amino acids: CASSLDGTAGSYEQYF. Written as DNA, the CDR3 is TGTGCCAGCAGCTTAGATGGGACAGCGGGATCCTACGAGCAGTACTTC.

With respect to this clone: Other DNA sequences in this sample translate to the same CDR3. This chain uses TRBV6-5 with TRBJ1-1; D possibly corresponds to TRBD1 (5 bases). Germline V CDR1 and CDR2: MNHEY, SVGAGI. V lost 4 bases and J 1 base, leaving 7 bases between the germline ends. This CDR3 has 13 amino acids. The CDR3 loop reads CASSWGQNTEAFF. The CDR3 DNA follows: TGTGCCAGCAGTTGGGGCCAGAACACTGAAGCTTTCTTT.

The chain carries TRBV5-1 and TRBJ1-1, with 8 bases that match TRBD1. The J segment lost 10 bases and the V segment lost 1 base, leaving 15 bases of the junction unmatched. Germline loops: CDR1 SGHRS, CDR2 YFSETQ. The CDR3 length is 16 residues. The CDR3 reads CASSLFLRGQAFGAFF. Here the CDR3 DNA reads TGCGCCAGCAGCTTGTTTCTTCGGGGACAGGCCTTCGGAGCTTTCTTT.

This chain joins TRBV7-3 and TRBJ2-1; no clear D. The CDR3 runs to 13 residues. Trimming removed 4 bases from V and 4 bases from J, with 8 bases in between. The V gene's germline CDR1 is SGHTA and CDR2 FQGTGA. The CDR3 spells CASSSTRYNEQFF. DNA of the CDR3: TGTGCCAGCAGCTCTACAAGGTACAATGAGCAGTTCTTC.

The J gene is TRBJ2-2, the V gene TRBV3-1 (or the pseudogene TRBV3-2); a possible D gene is TRBD2 (5 bases). The V and J ends lost 5 bases and 5 bases respectively, with 12 bases between them. Germline CDR1 and CDR2: LGHDT and YNNKEL (reference sequence). The CDR3 contains 14 residues. The CDR3 spells CASSKPTRTGELFF. The CDR3 DNA reads as TGTGCCAGCAGCAAACCCACTAGGACCGGGGAGCTGTTTTTT.

V usage is TRBV5-4 and J usage is TRBJ1-5, with D possibly TRBD1 on 5 matching bases. Deletions cut 0 bases from V and 3 bases from J, with 10 bases between. The CDR3 runs 15 residues. CDR1 and CDR2 from the germline V gene are SGHNT and YYREEE (reference sequence). CDR3 loop: CASSLGGGANQPQHF. CDR3 bases: TGTGCCAGCAGCTTGGGGGGGGGAGCCAATCAGCCCCAGCATTTT.

In DNA, the CDR3 is TGTGCCAGCAGCTTGACAGGGTTCACAGATACGCAGTATTTT. It encodes CASSLTGFTDTQYF. The chain is built from TRBV5-4 and TRBJ2-3; D is perhaps TRBD1 (6 bases). Trimming took off 1 base at V and 2 bases at J, with 8 bases between the two ends. Germline V gives CDR1 SGHNT, CDR2 YYREEE (reference sequence). The CDR3 sequence is 14 residues long. The full variable domain, in which reference TRBV5-4 and TRBJ2-3 provide the parts outside the CDR3, is ETGVTQSPTHLIKTRGQQVTLRCSSQSGHNTVSWYQQALGQGPQFIFQYYREEENGRGNFPPRFSGLQFPNYSSELNVNALELDDSALYLCASSLTGFTDTQYFGPGTRLTVL.

The V gene is TRBV19, the J gene TRBJ2-5; 7 bases line up with TRBD2. With V trimmed by 4 bases and J by 5 bases, 4 bases remained unmatched. The CDR3 spans 13 residues. The germline CDR1 and CDR2 sequences are LNHDA and SQIVND (reference sequence). The CDR3 coding sequence is TGTGCCAGTAGTAGGGGGGAGGGGGAGACCCAGTACTTC. Its translation: CASSRGEGETQYF.

The chain joins TRBV13 to TRBJ1-6, with TRBD1 as a possible D gene (5 bases). Germline CDR1 PRHDT, CDR2 FYEKMQ (reference sequence). This CDR3 comprises 17 residues. Trimming took off 6 bases at V and 7 bases at J, with 22 bases between the two ends. CDR3 loop: CASSVGGAGRGNSPLHF. Written as DNA, the CDR3 is TGTGCCAGCAGTGTGGGAGGGGCAGGACGGGGAAATTCACCCCTCCACTTT.

This chain joins TRBV5-6 and TRBJ2-7; possible D gene TRBD2, 6 bases. The CDR3 length is 15 residues. Trimming removed 2 bases from V and 3 bases from J, with 15 bases in between. Germline V gene data show CDR1 as SGHDT and CDR2 as YYEEEE. Here the CDR3 DNA reads TGTGCCAGCAGCTTCCCCCTCGCGGAGGGCTACGAGCAGTACTTC. It is translated as CASSFPLAEGYEQYF.

The chain couples TRBV29-1 to TRBJ1-1, with 7 bases matching TRBD1. This CDR3 has 13 residues. Losses at the gene ends were 6 bases for V and 5 bases for J; bases not matched to a gene: 9. CDR1 SQVTM and CDR2 ANQGSEA come from the germline V gene. CDR3 amino acids: CSVRQGSRTEAFF. DNA for the CDR3: TGCAGCGTACGACAGGGATCCCGAACTGAAGCTTTCTTT.

This clone was counted once. The genes are TRBV19 and TRBJ2-7, with 11 positions matching TRBD2. CDR1 is LNHDA, CDR2 SQIVND, per germline (reference sequence). The V and J ends lost 3 bases and 3 bases, in that order; junction bases with no gene match: 13. The CDR3 consists of 18 residues. The CDR3 nucleotides read TGTGCCAGTAGTATCAGATACACTAGCGGGAGCGAGAACTACGAGCAGTACTTC. Its translation is CASSIRYTSGSENYEQYF.